This is a list of T cell receptor beta chains from one sample in a study of blood T cells in healthy people across ages. TCRdb reprocessed the 5' RACE reads with MiXCR, giving one entry per CDR3 protein. The repertoire holds fewer than 950,000 distinct CDR3 sequences, with about 55% as singletons. The specimen was blood. The receptors originated from a man older than 75 in good health. The CDR3 runs from the conserved cysteine through the conserved F or W. The order of the fields is clone size, CDR3 length, V gene, D gene, J gene, CDR3 protein, CDR3 DNA. D genes are given only for firm matches. Clone size is shown for a subset of rows, as once, few, many or a class of expanded clone.

>few|14|TRBV7-3|.|TRBJ2-1
CASSSPGAGNEQFF
TGTGCCAGCAGCTCCCCAGGAGCCGGTAATGAGCAGTTCTTC
>many|12|TRBV19|.|TRBJ2-3
CASSIGAGYAYF
TGTGCCAGTAGTATAGGGGCGGGATACGCGTATTTT
>.|13|TRBV20-1|.|TRBJ1-1
CSAISDGNTEAFF
TGCAGCGCCATCTCGGACGGTAACACTGAAGCTTTCTTT
>few|13|TRBV29-1|.|TRBJ1-2
CSVDQPGSGGYTF
TGCAGCGTTGATCAACCGGGGAGTGGAGGCTACACCTTC
>.|14|TRBV25-1|.|TRBJ2-3
CASRSYREVDTQYF
TGTGCCAGCAGGAGTTATCGGGAAGTAGATACGCAGTATTTT
>.|16|TRBV20-1|TRBD2|TRBJ2-1
CSARRLAGADGNEQFF
TGCAGTGCTAGACGGCTAGCGGGAGCCGATGGCAATGAGCAGTTCTTC
>few|15|TRBV7-2|TRBD1|TRBJ1-5
CASSLGTGGNQPQHF
TGTGCCAGCAGCTTAGGGACAGGGGGTAATCAGCCCCAGCATTTT
>.|13|TRBV19|.|TRBJ2-6
CASGSSGANVLTF
TGTGCCAGTGGAAGCTCTGGGGCCAACGTCCTGACTTTC
>.|13|TRBV12-3/TRBV12-4|.|TRBJ2-1
CASSLDWLNEQFF
TGTGCCAGCAGCTTGGACTGGCTCAATGAGCAGTTCTTC
>.|16|TRBV6-5|TRBD1|TRBJ2-1
CASRIRREGAGNEQFF
TGTGCCAGCAGAATACGGCGAGAGGGGGCAGGCAATGAGCAGTTCTTC
>.|11|TRBV29-1|TRBD2|TRBJ2-1
CSVTSPNEQFF
TGCAGCGTGACTAGCCCCAATGAGCAGTTCTTC
>.|16|TRBV29-1|.|TRBJ2-7
CSVEPVLASGLYEQYF
TGCAGCGTTGAACCTGTATTAGCGTCAGGACTGTACGAGCAGTACTTC
>.|12|TRBV25-1|TRBD2|TRBJ2-7
CATQQTSGEQYF
TGTGCCACCCAACAGACTAGCGGCGAGCAGTACTTC
>few|14|TRBV12-3/TRBV12-4|.|TRBJ2-1
CASSSRWLDNEQFF
TGTGCCAGCAGTTCCCGGTGGCTTGACAATGAGCAGTTCTTC
>.|14|TRBV6-6|.|TRBJ2-5
CASTNPGRWETQYF
TGTGCCAGCACCAACCCGGGACGATGGGAGACCCAGTACTTC
>.|16|TRBV3-1|TRBD1|TRBJ1-6
CASSRTGASYNSPLHF
TGTGCCAGCAGCCGTACAGGGGCGTCCTATAATTCACCCCTCCACTTT
>.|16|TRBV5-1|.|TRBJ2-6
CASSLGQISGANVLTF
TGCGCCAGCAGCTTGGGACAGATCTCTGGGGCCAACGTCCTGACTTTC
>few|14|TRBV10-3|.|TRBJ2-3
CAISRDLRTDTQYF
TGTGCCATCAGCCGGGATCTGAGGACAGATACGCAGTATTTT
>.|12|TRBV20-1|.|TRBJ2-5
CSAHSGGPEQYF
TGCAGTGCCCACTCGGGGGGCCCGGAGCAGTACTTC
>.|17|TRBV27|.|TRBJ1-6
CASSFGPGEGVNSPLHF
TGTGCCAGCAGTTTCGGTCCAGGCGAAGGGGTTAATTCACCCCTCCACTTT
>few|15|TRBV29-1|TRBD2|TRBJ2-7
CSVEDVGGSGYEQYF
TGCAGCGTTGAAGACGTGGGCGGGAGTGGGTACGAGCAGTACTTC
>.|16|TRBV20-1|.|TRBJ2-7
CSASSLTLADPYEQYF
TGCAGTGCTAGTAGCCTCACCCTAGCAGACCCCTACGAGCAGTACTTC
>few|12|TRBV29-1|.|TRBJ2-5
CSVLSGQETQYF
TGCAGCGTACTTTCTGGACAAGAGACCCAGTACTTC
>.|14|TRBV10-3|TRBD1|TRBJ1-1
CAIRRQGAYLEAFF
TGTGCCATCAGGAGACAGGGGGCGTACCTTGAAGCTTTCTTT
>.|11|TRBV6-1|.|TRBJ2-7
CASSEGGEQYF
TGTGCCAGCAGCGAGGGAGGCGAGCAGTACTTC
>.|13|TRBV6-1|.|TRBJ1-2
CASSEQINYGYTF
TGTGCCAGCAGCGAACAAATTAACTATGGCTACACCTTC
>.|12|TRBV18|TRBD1|TRBJ2-7
CASSRDRDEQYF
TGTGCCAGCTCTCGGGACAGGGACGAGCAGTACTTC
>.|12|TRBV7-9|.|TRBJ2-7
CASRIQGREQYF
TGTGCCAGCCGGATCCAAGGGCGCGAGCAGTACTTC
>.|16|TRBV11-2|TRBD2|TRBJ2-7
CASSRTPGLAIYEQYF
TGTGCCAGCAGCCGTACACCGGGACTAGCGATCTACGAGCAGTACTTC
>.|15|TRBV25-1|TRBD2|TRBJ2-2
CASSEQGGATGELFF
TGTGCCAGCAGTGAACAGGGAGGGGCGACCGGGGAGCTGTTTTTT
>.|15|TRBV5-1|.|TRBJ1-1
CASSWSQAGNTEAFF
TGCGCCAGCAGCTGGTCACAGGCGGGGAACACTGAAGCTTTCTTT
>.|13|TRBV20-1|.|TRBJ2-1
CSAPETRYNEQFF
TGCAGTGCTCCCGAGACTAGGTACAATGAGCAGTTCTTC
>.|16|TRBV6-1|.|TRBJ2-3
CASSEAWGVWHRYAYF
TGTGCCAGCAGTGAAGCGTGGGGTGTCTGGCACAGATACGCGTATTTT
>.|16|TRBV24-1|.|TRBJ2-3
CATGDRGLKGTDTQYF
TGTGCCACCGGTGACCGAGGACTCAAAGGCACAGATACGCAGTATTTT
>.|15|TRBV7-3|.|TRBJ2-5
CASSISGGTHNEQYF
TGTGCCAGCAGCATTTCGGGCGGGACTCACAATGAGCAGTACTTC
>.|16|TRBV12-3/TRBV12-4|TRBD2|TRBJ2-5
CASSSSSGRAFDEQYF
TGTGCCAGCAGTTCAAGTAGCGGGAGGGCCTTCGATGAGCAGTACTTC
>.|11|TRBV29-1|.|TRBJ2-7
CSARGSSEQYF
TGCAGCGCTCGAGGGAGTTCGGAGCAGTACTTC
>.|13|TRBV20-1|TRBD1|TRBJ2-5
CSARKTGGETQYF
TGCAGTGCTAGGAAAACAGGGGGGGAGACCCAGTACTTC
>.|14|TRBV20-1|.|TRBJ2-6
CSARDAAGANVLTF
TGCAGTGCTAGAGACGCGGCTGGGGCCAACGTCCTGACTTTC
>.|14|TRBV2|.|TRBJ2-5
CASSGAAGQETQYF
TGTGCCAGCAGTGGGGCGGCGGGGCAAGAGACCCAGTACTTC
>.|13|TRBV28|.|TRBJ2-7
CASEPGSTYEQYF
TGTGCCAGCGAGCCGGGATCCACCTACGAGCAGTACTTC
>.|12|TRBV20-1|.|TRBJ2-3
CSATSLGGYAYF
TGCAGTGCTACATCCCTGGGGGGATACGCGTATTTT
>.|14|TRBV24-1|.|TRBJ1-2
CATSDEPRGYGYTF
TGTGCCACCAGTGACGAGCCTAGGGGCTATGGCTACACCTTC
>.|14|TRBV7-8|TRBD1|TRBJ2-7
CASSLETGTYEQYF
TGTGCCAGCAGCTTAGAGACAGGGACCTACGAACAGTACTTC
>.|17|TRBV7-3|TRBD1|TRBJ2-1
CASSPGTGDPIYNEQFF
TGTGCCAGCAGCCCGGGGACAGGGGACCCGATCTACAATGAGCAGTTCTTC
>once|13|TRBV6-5|.|TRBJ2-5
CASNGPGQETQYF
TGTGCCAGCAACGGGCCGGGACAAGAGACCCAGTACTTC
>few|14|TRBV3-1|.|TRBJ1-4
CASSKNQGGEKLFF
TGTGCCAGCAGCAAGAACCAAGGAGGTGAAAAACTGTTTTTT
>few|16|TRBV19|.|TRBJ2-4
CASSIGNAAVLGEQYF
TGTGCCAGTAGTATTGGTAATGCGGCTGTCCTAGGGGAGCAGTACTTC
>.|11|TRBV28|.|TRBJ2-7
CASTLANEQYF
TGTGCCAGCACCCTTGCCAATGAGCAGTACTTC
>.|14|TRBV6-1|TRBD2|TRBJ2-1
CAYGVGSGRAEQFF
TGTGCCTACGGGGTGGGTAGCGGGAGGGCTGAGCAGTTCTTC
>.|13|TRBV18|.|TRBJ1-2
CASSPTEEYGYTF
TGTGCCAGCTCCCCGACAGAGGAGTATGGCTACACCTTC
>.|16|TRBV5-1|TRBD1|TRBJ1-2
CASSLPSGQGSDGYTF
TGCGCCAGCAGCTTGCCTTCGGGACAGGGGTCGGATGGCTACACCTTC
>.|16|TRBV3-1|.|TRBJ2-6
CASSWVPGHGANVLTF
TGTGCCAGCAGCTGGGTTCCGGGACACGGCGCCAACGTCCTGACTTTC
>few|15|TRBV20-1|TRBD2|TRBJ2-3
CSAPKGAGGTDTQYF
TGCAGTGCCCCGAAGGGTGCGGGAGGTACAGATACGCAGTATTTT
>few|16|TRBV10-3|TRBD2|TRBJ2-1
CAISDPSSGSVNEQFF
TGTGCCATCAGTGACCCCAGTAGCGGGAGCGTCAATGAGCAGTTCTTC